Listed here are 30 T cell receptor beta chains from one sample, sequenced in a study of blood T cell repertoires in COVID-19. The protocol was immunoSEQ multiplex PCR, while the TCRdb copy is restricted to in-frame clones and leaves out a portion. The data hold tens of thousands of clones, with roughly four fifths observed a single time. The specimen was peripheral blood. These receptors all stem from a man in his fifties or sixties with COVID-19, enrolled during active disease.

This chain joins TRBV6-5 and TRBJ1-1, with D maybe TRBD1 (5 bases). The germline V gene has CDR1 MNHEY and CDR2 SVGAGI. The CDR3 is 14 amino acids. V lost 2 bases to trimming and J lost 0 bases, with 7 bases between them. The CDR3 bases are TGTGCCAGCAGTTACAGGGGAATGAACACTGAAGCTTTCTTT. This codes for CASSYRGMNTEAFF.

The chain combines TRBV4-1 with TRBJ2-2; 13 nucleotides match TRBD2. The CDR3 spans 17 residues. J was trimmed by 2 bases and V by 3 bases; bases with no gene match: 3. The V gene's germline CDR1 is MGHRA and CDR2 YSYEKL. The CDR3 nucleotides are TGCGCCAGCAGCCACCGGACTAGCGGGAGTAACACCGGGGAGCTGTTTTTT. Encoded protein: CASSHRTSGSNTGELFF.

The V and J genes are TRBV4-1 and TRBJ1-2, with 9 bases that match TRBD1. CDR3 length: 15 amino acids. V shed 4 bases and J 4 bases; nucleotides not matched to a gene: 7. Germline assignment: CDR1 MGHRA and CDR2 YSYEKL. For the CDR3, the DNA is TGCGCCAGCAGCCTCCGGGACAGGGCTGGCTATGGCTACACCTTC. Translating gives CASSLRDRAGYGYTF.

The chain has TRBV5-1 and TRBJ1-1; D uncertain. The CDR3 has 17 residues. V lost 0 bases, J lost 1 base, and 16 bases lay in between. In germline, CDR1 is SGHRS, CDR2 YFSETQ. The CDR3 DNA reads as TGCGCCAGCAGCTTGGACAGCCTTGCCAGCACGAACACTGAAGCTTTCTTT. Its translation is CASSLDSLASTNTEAFF.

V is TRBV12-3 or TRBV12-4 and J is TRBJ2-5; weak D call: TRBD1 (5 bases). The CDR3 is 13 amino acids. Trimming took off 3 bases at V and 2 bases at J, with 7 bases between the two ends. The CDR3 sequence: CASSLTEQETQYF. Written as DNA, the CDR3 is TGTGCCAGCAGTTTGACAGAACAAGAGACCCAGTACTTC.

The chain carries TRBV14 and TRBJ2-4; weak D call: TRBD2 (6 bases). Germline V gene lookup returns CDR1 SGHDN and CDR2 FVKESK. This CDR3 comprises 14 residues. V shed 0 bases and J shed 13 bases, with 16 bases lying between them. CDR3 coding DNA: TGTGCCAGCAGCCAAGACCCCTCCCGGGACTCGCAGTACTTC. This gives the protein CASSQDPSRDSQYF.

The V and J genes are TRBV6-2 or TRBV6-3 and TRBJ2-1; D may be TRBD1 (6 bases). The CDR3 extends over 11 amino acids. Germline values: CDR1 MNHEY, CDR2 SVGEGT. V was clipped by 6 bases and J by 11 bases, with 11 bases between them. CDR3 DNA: TGTGCCAGCAGCACCAGGGGTAAGCAGTTCTTC. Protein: CASSTRGKQFF.

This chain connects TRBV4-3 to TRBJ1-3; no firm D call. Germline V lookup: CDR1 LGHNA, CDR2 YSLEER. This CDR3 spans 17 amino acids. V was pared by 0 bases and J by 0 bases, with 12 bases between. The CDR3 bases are TGCGCCAGCAGCCAAGAGTTTAGACTGAGCTCTGGAAACACCATATATTTT. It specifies CASSQEFRLSSGNTIYF.

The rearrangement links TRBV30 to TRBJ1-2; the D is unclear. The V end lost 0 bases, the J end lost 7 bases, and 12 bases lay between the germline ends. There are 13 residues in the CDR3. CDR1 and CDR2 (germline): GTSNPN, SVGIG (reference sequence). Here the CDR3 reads CAWSVGGRFGYTF. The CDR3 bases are TGTGCCTGGAGTGTAGGAGGGCGTTTTGGCTACACCTTC.

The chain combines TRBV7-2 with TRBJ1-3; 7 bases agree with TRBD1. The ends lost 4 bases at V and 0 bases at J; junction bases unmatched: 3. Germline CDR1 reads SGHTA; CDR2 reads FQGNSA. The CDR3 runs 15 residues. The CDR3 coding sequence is TGTGCCAGCAGCTCGGGACAGTTCTCTGGAAACACCATATATTTT. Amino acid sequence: CASSSGQFSGNTIYF.

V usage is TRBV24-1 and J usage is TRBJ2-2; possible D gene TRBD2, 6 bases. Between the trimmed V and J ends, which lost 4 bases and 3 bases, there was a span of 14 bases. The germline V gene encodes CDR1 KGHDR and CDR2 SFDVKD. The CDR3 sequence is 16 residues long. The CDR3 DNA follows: TGTGCCACCAGTGACCCCTCCCGCGGGGACACCGGGGAGCTGTTTTTT. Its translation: CATSDPSRGDTGELFF.

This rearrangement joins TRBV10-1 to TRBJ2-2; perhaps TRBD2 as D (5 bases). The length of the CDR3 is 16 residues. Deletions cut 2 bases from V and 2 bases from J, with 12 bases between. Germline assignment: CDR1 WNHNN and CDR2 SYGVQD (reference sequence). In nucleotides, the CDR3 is TGCGCCAGCAGTGAGCATTCGGGGAGAAACACCGGGGAGCTGTTTTTT. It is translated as CASSEHSGRNTGELFF.

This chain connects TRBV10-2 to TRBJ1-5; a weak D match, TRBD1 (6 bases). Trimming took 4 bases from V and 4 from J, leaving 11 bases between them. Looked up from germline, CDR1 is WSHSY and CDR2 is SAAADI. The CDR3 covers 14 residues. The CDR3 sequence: CASSVSQGNQPQHF. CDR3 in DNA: TGCGCCAGCAGTGTTTCCCAGGGGAATCAGCCCCAGCATTTT.

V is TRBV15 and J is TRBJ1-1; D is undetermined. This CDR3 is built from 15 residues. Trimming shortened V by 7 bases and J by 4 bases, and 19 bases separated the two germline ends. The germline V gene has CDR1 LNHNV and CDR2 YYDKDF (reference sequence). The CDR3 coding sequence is TGTGCCACCACCTTTGACCCCTACCCAGGCACTGAAGCTTTCTTT. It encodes CATTFDPYPGTEAFF.

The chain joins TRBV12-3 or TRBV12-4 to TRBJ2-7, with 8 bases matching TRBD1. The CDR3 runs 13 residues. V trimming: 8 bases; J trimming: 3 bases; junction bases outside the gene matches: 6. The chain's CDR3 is CASGTGSVYEQYF. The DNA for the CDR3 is TGTGCCAGCGGGACAGGTTCTGTCTACGAGCAGTACTTC.

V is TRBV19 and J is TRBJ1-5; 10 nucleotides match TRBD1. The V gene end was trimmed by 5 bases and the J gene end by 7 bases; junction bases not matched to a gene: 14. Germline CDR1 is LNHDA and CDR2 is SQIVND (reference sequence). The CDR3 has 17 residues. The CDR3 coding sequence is TGTGCCAGTAGTGCCATACCCGGGACAGGGGTTCGGCAGCCCCAGCATTTT. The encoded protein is CASSAIPGTGVRQPQHF. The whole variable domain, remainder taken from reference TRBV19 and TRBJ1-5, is DGGITQSPKYLFRKEGQNVTLSCEQNLNHDAMYWYRQDPGQGLRLIYYSQIVNDFQKGDIAEGYSVSREKKESFPLTVTSAQKNPTAFYLCASSAIPGTGVRQPQHFGDGTRLSIL.

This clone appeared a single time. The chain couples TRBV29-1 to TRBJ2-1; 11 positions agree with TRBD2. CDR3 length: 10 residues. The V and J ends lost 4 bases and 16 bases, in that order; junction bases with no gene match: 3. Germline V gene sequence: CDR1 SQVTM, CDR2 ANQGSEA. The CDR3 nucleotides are TGCAGCGTTGTAACTAGCGGGGGCTTCTTC. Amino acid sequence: CSVVTSGGFF.

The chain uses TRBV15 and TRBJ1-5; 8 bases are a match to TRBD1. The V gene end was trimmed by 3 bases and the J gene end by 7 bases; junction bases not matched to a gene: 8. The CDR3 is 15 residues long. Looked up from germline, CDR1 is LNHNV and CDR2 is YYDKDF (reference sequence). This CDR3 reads CATSRTGALGQPQHF. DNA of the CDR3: TGTGCCACCAGCAGGACAGGGGCCTTAGGGCAGCCCCAGCATTTT.

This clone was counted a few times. The CDR3 DNA is TGTGCCAGCAGTTTAGCCCCCGGCGGCTATGGCTACACCTTC. Residues: CASSLAPGGYGYTF. The chain links TRBV27 to TRBJ1-2; D not certain. Trimming removed 2 bases at V and 4 bases at J, with 11 bases between. This CDR3 contains 14 residues. CDR1 and CDR2 from the germline V gene are MNHEY and SMNVEV (reference sequence).

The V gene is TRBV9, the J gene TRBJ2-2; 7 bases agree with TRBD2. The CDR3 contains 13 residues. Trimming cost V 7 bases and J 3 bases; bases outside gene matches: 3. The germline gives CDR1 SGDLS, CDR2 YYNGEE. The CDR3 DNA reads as TGTGCCAGCGGGGGACTATACACCGGGGAGCTGTTTTTT. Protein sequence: CASGGLYTGELFF.

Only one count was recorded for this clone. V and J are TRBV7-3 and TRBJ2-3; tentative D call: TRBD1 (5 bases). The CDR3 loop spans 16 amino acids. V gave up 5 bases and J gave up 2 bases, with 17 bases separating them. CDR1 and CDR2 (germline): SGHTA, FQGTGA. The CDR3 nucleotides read TGTGCCAGCAGCCCCACGACAGCTCTCTTCACAGATACGCAGTATTTT. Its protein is CASSPTTALFTDTQYF.

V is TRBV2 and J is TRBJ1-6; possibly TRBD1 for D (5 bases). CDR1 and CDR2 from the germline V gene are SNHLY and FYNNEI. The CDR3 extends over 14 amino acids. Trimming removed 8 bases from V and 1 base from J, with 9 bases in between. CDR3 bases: TGTGCCAGCCATGGGGCGTCCTATAATTCACCCCTCCACTTT. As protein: CASHGASYNSPLHF.

The CDR3 reads CASTSISGDTGELFF. CDR3 nucleotides: TGTGCCAGCACTTCGATAAGCGGGGACACCGGGGAGCTGTTTTTT. This chain connects TRBV6-5 to TRBJ2-2; 7 bases fit TRBD2. The CDR3 loop spans 15 amino acids. The V gene's germline CDR1 is MNHEY and CDR2 SVGAGI. The trim removed 7 bases at V and 3 bases at J, leaving 8 bases unmatched.

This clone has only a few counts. The DNA for the CDR3 is TGTGCCAGCACCCGGGACTCCTACGAGCAGTACTTC. Its protein is CASTRDSYEQYF. The V and J genes are TRBV5-6 and TRBJ2-7; D is perhaps TRBD2 (5 bases). CDR1 and CDR2 (germline): SGHDT, YYEEEE. This CDR3 region has 12 residues. Deletions cut 6 bases from V and 0 bases from J, with 7 bases between.

CDR3 amino acids: CASSLASGNTEAFF. The CDR3 coding sequence is TGTGCCAGCAGCTTGGCTTCAGGGAACACTGAAGCTTTCTTT. This chain connects TRBV5-4 to TRBJ1-1; no reliable D call. This CDR3 spans 14 amino acids. Trimming took off 0 bases at V and 1 base at J, with 7 bases between the two ends. Germline V lookup: CDR1 SGHNT, CDR2 YYREEE (reference sequence). Looking up the rest from reference TRBV5-4 and TRBJ1-1 gives the full variable domain: ETGVTQSPTHLIKTRGQQVTLRCSSQSGHNTVSWYQQALGQGPQFIFQYYREEENGRGNFPPRFSGLQFPNYSSELNVNALELDDSALYLCASSLASGNTEAFFGQGTRLTVV.

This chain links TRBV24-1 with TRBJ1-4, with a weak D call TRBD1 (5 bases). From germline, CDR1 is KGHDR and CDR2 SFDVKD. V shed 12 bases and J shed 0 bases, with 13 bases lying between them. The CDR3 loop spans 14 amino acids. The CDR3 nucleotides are TGTGCCCGACGGGGGGGTACAACTAATGAAAAACTGTTTTTT. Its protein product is CARRGGTTNEKLFF.

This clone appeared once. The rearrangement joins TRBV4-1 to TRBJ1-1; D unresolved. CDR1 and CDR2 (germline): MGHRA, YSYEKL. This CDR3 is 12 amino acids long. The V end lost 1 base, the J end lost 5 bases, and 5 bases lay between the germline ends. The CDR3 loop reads CASSQGRTEAFF. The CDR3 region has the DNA TGCGCCAGCAGCCAAGGGAGGACTGAAGCTTTCTTT.

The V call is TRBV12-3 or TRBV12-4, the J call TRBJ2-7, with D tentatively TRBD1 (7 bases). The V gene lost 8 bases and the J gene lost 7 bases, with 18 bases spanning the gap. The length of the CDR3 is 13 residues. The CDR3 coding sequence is TGTGCCAGCCGGACAGGCCCCGCGGGGGAGCAGTACTTC. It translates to CASRTGPAGEQYF.

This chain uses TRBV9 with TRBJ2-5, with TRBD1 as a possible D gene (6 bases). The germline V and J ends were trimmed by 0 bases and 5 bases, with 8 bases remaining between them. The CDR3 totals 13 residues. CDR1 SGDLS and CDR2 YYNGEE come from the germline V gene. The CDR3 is CASSVVDRETQYF. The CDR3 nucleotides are TGTGCCAGCAGCGTAGTCGACAGGGAGACCCAGTACTTC.

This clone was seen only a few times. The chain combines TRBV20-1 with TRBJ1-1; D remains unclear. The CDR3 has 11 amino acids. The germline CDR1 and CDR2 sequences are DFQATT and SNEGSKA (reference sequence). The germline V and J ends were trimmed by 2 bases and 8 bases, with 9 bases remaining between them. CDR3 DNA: TGCAGTGCTAGATTTGGCCCCGAAGCTTTCTTT. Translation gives CSARFGPEAFF.